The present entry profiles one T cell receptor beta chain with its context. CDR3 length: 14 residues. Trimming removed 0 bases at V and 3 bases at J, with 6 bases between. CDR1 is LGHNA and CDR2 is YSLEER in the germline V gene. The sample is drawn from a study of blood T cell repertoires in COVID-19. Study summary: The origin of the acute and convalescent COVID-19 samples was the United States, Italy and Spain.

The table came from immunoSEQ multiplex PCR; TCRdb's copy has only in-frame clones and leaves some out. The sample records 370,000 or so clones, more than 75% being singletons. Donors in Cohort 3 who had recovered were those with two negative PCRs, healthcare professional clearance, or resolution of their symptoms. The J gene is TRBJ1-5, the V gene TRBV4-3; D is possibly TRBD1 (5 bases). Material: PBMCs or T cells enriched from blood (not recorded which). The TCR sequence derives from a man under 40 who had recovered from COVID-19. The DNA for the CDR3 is TGCGCCAGCAGCCAAGAGGACAACAATCAGCCCCAGCATTTT. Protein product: CASSQEDNNQPQHF.